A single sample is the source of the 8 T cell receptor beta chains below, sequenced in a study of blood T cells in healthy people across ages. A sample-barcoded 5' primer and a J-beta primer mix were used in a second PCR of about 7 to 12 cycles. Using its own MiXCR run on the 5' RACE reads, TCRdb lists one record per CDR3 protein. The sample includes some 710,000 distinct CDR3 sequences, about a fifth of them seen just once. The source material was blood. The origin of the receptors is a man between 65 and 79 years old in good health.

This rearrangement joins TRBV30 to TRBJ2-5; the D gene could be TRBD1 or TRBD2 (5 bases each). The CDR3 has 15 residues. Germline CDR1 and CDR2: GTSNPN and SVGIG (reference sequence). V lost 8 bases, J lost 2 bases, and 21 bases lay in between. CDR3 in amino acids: CADPLNRGPQETQYF. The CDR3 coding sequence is TGTGCCGACCCCCTAAATAGGGGACCTCAAGAGACCCAGTACTTC. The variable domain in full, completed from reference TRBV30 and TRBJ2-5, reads SQTIHQWPATLVQPVGSPLSLECTVEGTSNPNLYWYRQAAGRGLQLLFYSVGIGQISSEVPQNLSASRPQDRQFILSSKKLLLSDSGFYLCADPLNRGPQETQYFGPGTRLLVL.

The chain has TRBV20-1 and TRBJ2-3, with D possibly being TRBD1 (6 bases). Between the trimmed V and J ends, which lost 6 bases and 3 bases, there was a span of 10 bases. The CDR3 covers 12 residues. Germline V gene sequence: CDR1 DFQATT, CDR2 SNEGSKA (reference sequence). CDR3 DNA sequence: TGCAGTGCCTTTAGGGGGACAGATACGCAGTATTTT. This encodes CSAFRGTDTQYF.

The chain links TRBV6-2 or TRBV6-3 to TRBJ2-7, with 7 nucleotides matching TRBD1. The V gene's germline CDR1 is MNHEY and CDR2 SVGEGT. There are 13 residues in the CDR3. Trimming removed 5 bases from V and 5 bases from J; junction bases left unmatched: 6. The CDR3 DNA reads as TGTGCCAGCAGTGACAGGGAAATCCACGAGCAGTACTTC. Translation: CASSDREIHEQYF.

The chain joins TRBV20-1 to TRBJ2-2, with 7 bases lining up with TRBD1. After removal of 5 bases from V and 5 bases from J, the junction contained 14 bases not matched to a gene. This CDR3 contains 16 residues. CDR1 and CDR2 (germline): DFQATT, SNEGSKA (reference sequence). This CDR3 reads CSAPGGWDSKTGELFF. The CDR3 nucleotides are TGCAGTGCTCCGGGTGGGTGGGACAGTAAAACCGGGGAGCTGTTTTTT.

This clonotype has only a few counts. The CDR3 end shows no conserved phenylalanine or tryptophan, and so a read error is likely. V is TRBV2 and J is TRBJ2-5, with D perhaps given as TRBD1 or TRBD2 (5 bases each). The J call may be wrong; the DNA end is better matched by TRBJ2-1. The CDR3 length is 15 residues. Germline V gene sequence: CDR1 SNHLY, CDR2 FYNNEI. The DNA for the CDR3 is TGTGCCAGCAGTGAAGTTCGGGGCCGTGGGAATGAGCAGTTCGTC. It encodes CASSEVRGRGNEQFV.

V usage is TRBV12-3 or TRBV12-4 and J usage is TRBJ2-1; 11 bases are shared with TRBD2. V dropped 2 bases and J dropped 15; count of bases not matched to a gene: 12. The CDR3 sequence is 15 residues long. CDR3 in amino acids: CASSLLLAGGTSGFF. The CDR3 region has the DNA TGTGCCAGCAGTTTACTTCTAGCGGGGGGAACCTCGGGGTTCTTC.

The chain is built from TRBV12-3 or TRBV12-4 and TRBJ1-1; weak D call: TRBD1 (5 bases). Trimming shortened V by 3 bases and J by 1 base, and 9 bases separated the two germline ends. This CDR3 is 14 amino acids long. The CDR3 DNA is TGTGCCAGCAGTTTCTACAGGTCGAACACTGAAGCTTTCTTT. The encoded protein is CASSFYRSNTEAFF.

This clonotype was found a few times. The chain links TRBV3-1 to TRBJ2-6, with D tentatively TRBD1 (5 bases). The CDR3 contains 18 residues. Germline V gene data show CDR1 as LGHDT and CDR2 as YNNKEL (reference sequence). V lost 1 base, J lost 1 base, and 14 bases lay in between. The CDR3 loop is CASSQGRFRTSGANVLTF. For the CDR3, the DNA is TGTGCCAGCAGCCAAGGCAGGTTCAGGACATCTGGGGCCAACGTCCTGACTTTC.